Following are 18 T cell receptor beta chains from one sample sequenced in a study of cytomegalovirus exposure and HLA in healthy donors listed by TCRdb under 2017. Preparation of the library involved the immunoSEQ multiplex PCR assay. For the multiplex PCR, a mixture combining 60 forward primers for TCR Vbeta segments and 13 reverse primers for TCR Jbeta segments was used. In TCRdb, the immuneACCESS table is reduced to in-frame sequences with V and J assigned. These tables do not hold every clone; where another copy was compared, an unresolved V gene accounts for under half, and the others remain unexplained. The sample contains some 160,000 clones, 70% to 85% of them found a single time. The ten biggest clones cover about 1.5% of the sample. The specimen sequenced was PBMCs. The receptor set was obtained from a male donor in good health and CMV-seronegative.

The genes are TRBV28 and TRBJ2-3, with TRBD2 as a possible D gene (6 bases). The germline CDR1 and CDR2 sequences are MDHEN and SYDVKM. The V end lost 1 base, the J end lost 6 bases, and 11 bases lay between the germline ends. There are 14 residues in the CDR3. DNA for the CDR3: TGTGCCAGCAGTTTATCGGCGGGGAGGGATACGCAGTATTTT. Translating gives CASSLSAGRDTQYF.

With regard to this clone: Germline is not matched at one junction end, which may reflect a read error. CDR3 sequence reads: CASSYSQGTKDTQYF. DNA for the CDR3: TGTGCCAGCAGCTACTCACAGGGGACGAAAGATACGCAGTATTTT. The chain recombines TRBV6-6 with TRBJ2-3; 7 nucleotides agree with TRBD1. Germline loops: CDR1 MNHNY, CDR2 SVGAGI (reference sequence). CDR3 length: 15 residues.

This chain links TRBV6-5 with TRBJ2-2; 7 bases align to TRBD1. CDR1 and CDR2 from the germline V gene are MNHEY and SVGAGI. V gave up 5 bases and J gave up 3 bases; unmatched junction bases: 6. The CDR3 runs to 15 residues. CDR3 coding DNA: TGTGCCAGCAGTAGATCCGGGACAGACACCGGGGAGCTGTTTTTT. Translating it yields CASSRSGTDTGELFF.

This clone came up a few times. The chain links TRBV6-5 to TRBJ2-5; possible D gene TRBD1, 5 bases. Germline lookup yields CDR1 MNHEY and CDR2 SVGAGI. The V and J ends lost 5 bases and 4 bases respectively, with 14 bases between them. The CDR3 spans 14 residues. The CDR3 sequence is CASSLTVGRETQYF. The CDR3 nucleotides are TGTGCCAGCAGTCTCACTGTGGGGCGAGAGACCCAGTACTTC.

The CDR3 is CASSYSPGGMSAEAFF. CDR3 sequence (DNA): TGTGCCAGCAGTTACTCTCCAGGGGGTATGAGCGCTGAAGCTTTCTTT. The chain combines TRBV6-5 with TRBJ1-1, with TRBD1 identical over 7 bases. The J segment lost 6 bases and the V segment lost 0 bases, leaving 10 bases of the junction unmatched. The CDR3 consists of 16 residues. Germline loops: CDR1 MNHEY, CDR2 SVGAGI.

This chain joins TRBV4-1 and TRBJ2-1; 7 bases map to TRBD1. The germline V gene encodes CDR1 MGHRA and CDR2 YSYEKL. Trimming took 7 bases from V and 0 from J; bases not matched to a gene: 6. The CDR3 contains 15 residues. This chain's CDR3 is CASTPGQSSYNEQFF. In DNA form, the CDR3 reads TGCGCCAGCACCCCGGGACAGAGCTCCTACAATGAGCAGTTCTTC.

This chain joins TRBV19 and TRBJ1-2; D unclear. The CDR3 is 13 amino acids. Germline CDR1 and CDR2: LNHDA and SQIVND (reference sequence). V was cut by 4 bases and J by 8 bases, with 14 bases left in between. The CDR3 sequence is CASSTPGGYGYTF. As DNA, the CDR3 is TGTGCCAGTAGTACTCCAGGAGGGTACGGCTACACCTTC. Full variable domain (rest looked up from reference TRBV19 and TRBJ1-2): DGGITQSPKYLFRKEGQNVTLSCEQNLNHDAMYWYRQDPGQGLRLIYYSQIVNDFQKGDIAEGYSVSREKKESFPLTVTSAQKNPTAFYLCASSTPGGYGYTFGSGTRLTVV.

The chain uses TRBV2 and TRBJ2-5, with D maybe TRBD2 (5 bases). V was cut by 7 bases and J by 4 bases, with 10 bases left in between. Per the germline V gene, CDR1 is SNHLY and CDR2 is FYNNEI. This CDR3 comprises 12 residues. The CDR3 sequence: CASKPEAETQYF. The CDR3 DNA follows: TGTGCCAGCAAACCGGAGGCAGAGACCCAGTACTTC.

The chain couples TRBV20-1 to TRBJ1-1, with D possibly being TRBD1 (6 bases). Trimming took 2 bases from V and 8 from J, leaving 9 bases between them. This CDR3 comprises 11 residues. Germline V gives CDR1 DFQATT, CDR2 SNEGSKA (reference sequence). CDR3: CSARQGKEAFF. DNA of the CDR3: TGCAGTGCTAGACAGGGGAAGGAAGCTTTCTTT.

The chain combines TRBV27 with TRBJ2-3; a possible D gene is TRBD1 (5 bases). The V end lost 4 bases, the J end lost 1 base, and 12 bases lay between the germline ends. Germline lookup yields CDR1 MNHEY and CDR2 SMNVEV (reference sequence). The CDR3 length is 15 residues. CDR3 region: CASSSQLTGTDTQYF. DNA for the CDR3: TGTGCCAGCAGTTCTCAACTGACAGGCACAGATACGCAGTATTTT.

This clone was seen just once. In DNA, the CDR3 is TGTGCCAGCAGCCCCCGGCCCAGGGGGCGCCCCGGCGGGGAGCTGTTTTTT. Its protein product is CASSPRPRGRPGGELFF. This chain joins TRBV11-2 and TRBJ2-2, with TRBD1 matching 8 bases. Germline values: CDR1 SGHAT, CDR2 FQNNGV. With 5 bases clipped from V and 7 bases from J, the junction kept 15 bases outside the gene matches. The CDR3 consists of 17 residues.

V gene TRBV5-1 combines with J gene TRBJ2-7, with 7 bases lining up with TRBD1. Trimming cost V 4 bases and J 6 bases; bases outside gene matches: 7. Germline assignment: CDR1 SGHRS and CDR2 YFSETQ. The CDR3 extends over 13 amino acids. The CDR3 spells CASSESTGSEQYF. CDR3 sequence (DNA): TGCGCCAGCAGCGAATCGACAGGGAGCGAGCAGTACTTC.

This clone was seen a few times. This chain's CDR3 is CASSLPLAGLRGYTF. The CDR3, as DNA: TGTGCCAGCAGCTTGCCACTTGCGGGGCTGCGCGGCTACACCTTC. The rearrangement joins TRBV5-6 to TRBJ1-2; possible D gene TRBD1, 5 bases. Germline assignment: CDR1 SGHDT and CDR2 YYEEEE. This CDR3 is 15 amino acids long. Trimming pared 1 base from V and 8 bases from J, leaving 18 bases between.

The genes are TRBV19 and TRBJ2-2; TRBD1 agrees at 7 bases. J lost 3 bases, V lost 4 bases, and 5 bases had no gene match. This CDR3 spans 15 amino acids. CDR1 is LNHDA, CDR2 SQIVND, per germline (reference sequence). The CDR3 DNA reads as TGTGCCAGTAGTAGACAGGGTCCACACACCGGGGAGCTGTTTTTT. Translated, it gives CASSRQGPHTGELFF.

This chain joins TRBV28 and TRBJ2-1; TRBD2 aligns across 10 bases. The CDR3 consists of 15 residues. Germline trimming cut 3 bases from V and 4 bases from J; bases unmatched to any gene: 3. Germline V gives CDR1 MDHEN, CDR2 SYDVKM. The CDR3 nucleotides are TGTGCCAGCAGTTTGGCTAGCGGGGGATACAATGAGCAGTTCTTC. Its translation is CASSLASGGYNEQFF.

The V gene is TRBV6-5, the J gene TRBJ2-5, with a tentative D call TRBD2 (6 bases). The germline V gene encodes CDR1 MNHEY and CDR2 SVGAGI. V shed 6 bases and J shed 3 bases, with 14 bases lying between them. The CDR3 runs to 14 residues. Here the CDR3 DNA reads TGTGCCAGCAGCCCGTGGGGGACTGAAGAGACCCAGTACTTC. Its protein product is CASSPWGTEETQYF.

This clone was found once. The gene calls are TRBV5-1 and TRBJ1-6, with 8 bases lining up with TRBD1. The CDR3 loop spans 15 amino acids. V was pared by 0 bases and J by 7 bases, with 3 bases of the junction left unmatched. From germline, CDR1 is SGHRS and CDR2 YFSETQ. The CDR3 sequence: CASSLDTGGNSPLHF. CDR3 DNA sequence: TGCGCCAGCAGCTTGGATACAGGGGGGAATTCACCCCTCCACTTT.

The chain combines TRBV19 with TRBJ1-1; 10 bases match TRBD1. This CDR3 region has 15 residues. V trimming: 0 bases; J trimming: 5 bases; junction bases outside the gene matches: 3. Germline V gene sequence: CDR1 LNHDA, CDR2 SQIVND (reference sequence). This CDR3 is CASSIDGTGVTEAFF. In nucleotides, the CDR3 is TGTGCCAGTAGTATAGACGGGACAGGGGTAACTGAAGCTTTCTTT.